The TCR beta chain under discussion was sequenced for a study of T-cell reconstitution after alpha-beta-depleted transplantation in children. It was with unique molecular identifiers that the TCRbeta library was prepared. TCRdb recomputed calls from the PCR reads with MiXCR, one row per CDR3 protein. Here the sample spans some 590,000 distinct CDR3 sequences, 10% to 13% being singletons. Looked up from germline, CDR1 is MNHEY and CDR2 is SVGEGT. The CDR3 runs 14 residues. J lost 10 bases, V lost 0 bases, and 5 bases had no gene match. The J gene is TRBJ2-1, the V gene TRBV6-2 or TRBV6-3; TRBD2 matches at 8 bases. Sequencing was performed on PBMCs from the stem cell graft donor, taken from the stem cell graft. This receptor was taken from a human donor who donated a stem cell graft to a child with acute myeloid leukemia. The CDR3 spells CASSYSASGSEQFF. CDR3 nucleotides: TGTGCCAGCAGTTACTCGGCTAGCGGGTCGGAGCAGTTCTTC.